This T cell receptor (beta chain) stems from a study of prognosis after radiotherapy for stage I lung cancer (dated by TCRdb to the early 2020s). Study-wide context: Between early 2018 and early 2019, under 20 stage I NSCLC patients were enrolled in Nanjing, China. The cohort comprised more than ten men and a handful of women with a median age of roughly 74 years, ranging from roughly 53 to 84 years. SBRT was delivered in 3 to 5 fractions with a biologically effective dose of at least 100 Gy, and image-guided IMRT or VMAT was used for delivery. Every patient was deemed medically inoperable, about a dozen because of comorbidities and about seven because they refused surgery. Distant metastases were developed by four of the 19 patients after SBRT, at a median of 7 months, whereas no significant progression was observed in the other 15 patients. Concurrent therapy was not administered to any patient alongside SBRT. There were roughly 15 patients with newly diagnosed primary stage I lung tumors and several patients with oligometastatic NSCLC after surgical resection of the primary tumor. A total of roughly 38 blood samples from around 19 patients were sequenced, with one sample obtained before and one obtained after SBRT for each patient. Peripheral blood TCR beta repertoires were profiled in stage I NSCLC patients before and after stereotactic body radiotherapy, and the study then linked these repertoires to distant failure. Squamous cell carcinoma histology was identified in more than five patients, and adenocarcinoma histology was identified in twelve patients. What the research found in general, with its limitations: A decrease in unique TCR clone counts was observed after SBRT (median 10,088 before versus fewer than 8,000 after; Wilcoxon paired P=0.011). The study was limited by its small cohort and short follow-up, and the findings require independent validation. Post-SBRT Shannon entropy and its change from baseline were lower in patients who developed distant metastases; baseline Shannon entropy was not associated with metastases. No adjustment for multiple comparisons was applied to any of the reported P values. No determination of tumor specificity was made for expanded TCR clones. Differences by metastasis status were reportedly seen in TRBV and TRBJ usage frequencies, involving two V genes at baseline and, after SBRT, nine V genes and two J genes.

Two rounds of multiplex PCR on genomic DNA were used to amplify the TCR beta CDR3 region. The first PCR round used primers specific to each TRBV and TRBJ gene, with sequences filed in Chinese patent CN105087789A. The second PCR round used universal primers. The Roche High Pure PCR Template Preparation Kit was used to extract genomic DNA from the frozen PBMCs. Libraries were sequenced paired-end with 151 bp reads on an Illumina HiSeq 3000. The source study handled its data this way. CutAdapt was used to discard raw reads that did not contain the multiplex PCR primer sequences. PEAR was used to merge high-quality paired reads into contigs. By aligning each contig to reference sequences, MiXCR assigned the TRB V, D and J gene segments to that contig. To remove sequencing errors, CDR3 sequences were clustered according to base quality and sequence similarity. Shannon entropy normalized by the natural log of productive TCR sequence number was used as the measure of diversity. Clonality was defined as one minus Shannon entropy divided by the natural log of the number of unique clonotypes. Progression-free survival cut-offs for repertoire metrics were chosen using the Youden index of ROC curves, with analyses run in R 3.5.3. TCRdb passed the public sequencing reads through fastp at Q25 and MiXCR, retaining productive beta sequences. Every entry covers one CDR3 protein and lists the most common genes and DNA from its rows. Here the V and J calls rest on TCRdb's processing, not on the authors' analysis. In this sample the table shows 27,000 or so distinct CDR3 sequences, roughly two fifths of which occur a single time. The top ten hold around 29% of the sample.

All patients had node-negative disease on CT and PET/CT, and none had a history of other malignancies or had previously received chemotherapy or radiotherapy. At each of two time points, about 6 milliliters of peripheral venous blood were collected in EDTA tubes. PBMCs were isolated by Ficoll-Paque Plus density-gradient centrifugation. Immediately after collection, samples were stored at -80 degrees C until analysis. By its share of the sample, this clonotype is medium-sized (0.01 to 0.1%). Which antigen it targets is not known. Per-base quality was not reported, and no clone a single base away is much larger than it. From the germline V gene, CDR1 is SGHAT and CDR2 is FQNNGV. Trimming takes 1 base from V and 0 bases from J, and the germline ends sit 7 bases apart. The CDR3 covers 14 residues, taking in both the cysteine and the phenylalanine. Only the CDR3 DNA stays, 42 bases, in frame from base 1.

The chain was built from TRBV11-2 and TRBJ2-7, with the D gene uncertain. The TCR was taken from a donor of 50 years or more with non-small cell lung cancer. Sequenced here: PBMCs, sampled before or after stereotactic body radiation therapy (not recorded which). The nucleotide sequence is given as TGTGCCAGCAGCTTAGGTAGTAGCTCCTACGAGCAGTACTTC. Its translation is CASSLGSSSYEQYF.